The rows below give T cell receptor beta chains drawn from one sample of a study of blood T cell repertoires in COVID-19. TCRdb's table, derived via immunoSEQ multiplex PCR, lists solely in-frame clones and lacks some. The table records about 300,000 clones, more than 75% of them present only once. The specimen sequenced was PBMCs or T cells enriched from blood (not recorded which). The receptors come from a man younger than 45 who had recovered from COVID-19. Each CDR3 is given with its conserved first and last residue. Each record gives: V gene, clone size, J gene, D gene, CDR3 protein, CDR3 DNA. The D gene is left open where the match is weak. Not every row has a clone size; where given, it reads once, few, many or a size class.

>TRBV3-1/TRBV3-2|.|TRBJ1-2|.
CASSQDRGYTF
TGTGCCAGCAGCCAAGATCGTGGCTACACCTTC
>TRBV7-2|.|TRBJ2-5|.
CASSLGLWERETQYF
TGTGCCAGCAGCTTAGGTTTGTGGGAGCGGGAGACCCAGTACTTC
>TRBV7-2|once|TRBJ2-1|TRBD1
CASSLANLPGQGINEQFF
TGTGCCAGCAGCTTAGCCAATCTCCCGGGACAGGGGATCAATGAGCAGTTCTTC
>TRBV29-1|.|TRBJ1-4|.
CSGSRGGNEKLFF
TGCAGCGGCTCTCGGGGAGGAAATGAAAAACTGTTTTTT
>TRBV5-1|few|TRBJ2-7|TRBD1
CASKQGPSSYEQYF
TGCGCCAGCAAACAGGGGCCGAGCTCCTACGAGCAGTACTTC
>TRBV7-8|.|TRBJ1-4|.
CASSSREAWNELFF
TGTGCCAGCAGCTCCCGAGAGGCCTGGAACGAACTGTTTTTT
>TRBV7-9|.|TRBJ1-1|.
CASSPPLSGAFF
TGTGCCAGCAGCCCCCCCCTTTCGGGAGCTTTCTTT
>TRBV5-1|few|TRBJ2-7|TRBD2
CASSLEGREVSEQYF
TGCGCCAGCAGCTTGGAGGGGCGGGAGGTCTCCGAGCAGTACTTC
>TRBV24-1|.|TRBJ2-1|.
CATSDLSRASSYNEQFF
TGTGCCACCAGTGATTTGTCCAGGGCGAGCTCCTACAATGAGCAGTTCTTC
>TRBV27|.|TRBJ1-6|.
CASSLWGDSNSPLHF
TGTGCCAGCAGTTTATGGGGGGATAGTAATTCACCCCTCCACTTT
>TRBV11-2|once|TRBJ1-1|.
CASRELKTANTEAFF
TGTGCCAGCAGGGAGTTAAAGACGGCTAACACTGAAGCTTTCTTT
>TRBV19|.|TRBJ2-1|.
CASSIDPGYEQFF
TGTGCCAGTAGTATAGATCCAGGGTATGAGCAGTTCTTC
>TRBV5-1|.|TRBJ2-5|TRBD1
CASSLVPPGGQGATIRETQYF
TGCGCCAGCAGCTTGGTCCCCCCGGGCGGACAGGGGGCAACTATTCGAGAGACCCAGTACTTC
>TRBV4-1|.|TRBJ1-1|.
CASSQARGGNTEAFF
TGCGCCAGCAGCCAAGCCCGAGGCGGGAACACTGAAGCTTTCTTT
>TRBV6-5|.|TRBJ2-3|.
CASSLGMWRGTDTQYF
TGTGCCAGCAGTTTGGGTATGTGGCGGGGCACAGATACGCAGTATTTT
>TRBV2|few|TRBJ1-5|TRBD1
CASRDRESLGNQPQHF
TGTGCCAGCAGGGACAGGGAGTCCCTGGGAAATCAGCCCCAGCATTTT
>TRBV19|.|TRBJ1-5|.
CASSINRSGNNQPQHF
TGTGCCAGTAGTATAAACCGATCGGGAAACAATCAGCCCCAGCATTTT
>TRBV5-8|.|TRBJ1-2|.
CASSLSGGRMGPGYTF
TGTGCCAGCAGCTTGTCAGGCGGGAGAATGGGCCCTGGCTACACCTTC
>TRBV5-1|.|TRBJ2-2|TRBD2
CASSFLLAGGTGELFF
TGCGCCAGCAGCTTTCTACTAGCGGGGGGCACCGGGGAGCTGTTTTTT
>TRBV24-1|once|TRBJ2-7|TRBD2
CATSDRLAGIYEQYF
TGTGCCACCAGTGATAGACTAGCGGGAATCTACGAGCAGTACTTC
>TRBV6-5|once|TRBJ2-1|.
CASSIWCNEDEQFF
TGTGCCAGCAGTATTTGGTGCAATGAGGATGAGCAGTTCTTC
>TRBV5-6|.|TRBJ1-3|.
CASSNLGTISGNTIYF
TGTGCCAGCAGCAACCTCGGGACTATCTCTGGAAACACCATATATTTT
>TRBV6-5|.|TRBJ2-7|.
CASSRSGSTYEQYF
TGTGCCAGCAGCCGTTCCGGGAGCACATACGAGCAGTACTTC
>TRBV28|.|TRBJ1-5|TRBD1
CASRTGTGIGQPQHF
TGTGCCAGCAGAACCGGGACAGGGATCGGTCAGCCCCAGCATTTT
>TRBV28|.|TRBJ2-5|TRBD2
CASSLTSRETQYF
TGTGCCAGCAGTTTGACTAGCAGAGAGACCCAGTACTTC
>TRBV19|.|TRBJ2-3|.
CASSIEGDTQYF
TGTGCCAGTAGTATCGAGGGCGATACGCAGTATTTT
>TRBV12-5|few|TRBJ2-1|TRBD2
CASGSTYSGRAVEQFF
TGTGCTAGTGGTTCCACATATAGCGGGAGGGCCGTTGAGCAGTTCTTC
>TRBV10-3|.|TRBJ1-3|TRBD1
CAISSGTGSAGNTIYF
TGTGCCATCAGCTCCGGGACAGGGTCGGCTGGAAACACCATATATTTT
>TRBV19|few|TRBJ1-5|TRBD1
CATGQGNQPQHF
TGTGCCACCGGACAGGGGAATCAGCCCCAGCATTTT
>TRBV27|.|TRBJ2-7|.
CASSPTGGAYEQYF
TGTGCCAGCAGTCCTACAGGGGGGGCCTACGAGCAGTACTTC
>TRBV3-1/TRBV3-2|.|TRBJ1-6|TRBD1
CASSQREGAASPLHF
TGTGCCAGCAGCCAACGGGAGGGGGCGGCTTCACCCCTCCACTTT
>TRBV27|.|TRBJ1-6|.
CASSLAYRSPRFAPLHF
TGTGCCAGCAGCTTAGCCTATCGGAGCCCGCGGTTCGCACCCCTCCACTTT
>TRBV19|.|TRBJ2-6|.
CASRGEWANVLTF
TGTGCCAGTAGAGGGGAATGGGCCAACGTCCTGACTTTC
>TRBV7-2|once|TRBJ2-7|.
CASSLGWGTAYEQYF
TGTGCCAGCAGCTTAGGGTGGGGCACCGCCTACGAGCAGTACTTC
>TRBV10-3|.|TRBJ2-5|TRBD1
CAISRDSKETQYF
TGTGCCATCAGCAGGGACAGCAAAGAGACCCAGTACTTC
>TRBV12-3/TRBV12-4|.|TRBJ1-4|.
CASNGGANEKLFF
TGTGCCAGCAACGGGGGGGCTAATGAAAAACTGTTTTTT
>TRBV25-1|.|TRBJ1-2|.
CASSGGGGYSYGYTF
TGTGCCAGCAGTGGAGGCGGGGGATATAGCTATGGCTACACCTTC
>TRBV28|.|TRBJ1-2|.
CASSRGPYGYTF
TGTGCCAGCAGTCGGGGTCCCTATGGCTACACCTTC
>TRBV19|.|TRBJ1-5|.
CATARGNQPQHF
TGTGCCACTGCGAGGGGGAATCAGCCCCAGCATTTT
>TRBV2|.|TRBJ1-6|TRBD1
CASSGQGGSYNSPLHF
TGTGCCAGCAGTGGACAGGGAGGCTCCTATAATTCACCCCTCCACTTT
>TRBV9|.|TRBJ2-5|TRBD2
CASSAGLAGSVDQYF
TGTGCCAGCAGCGCGGGACTAGCGGGGTCCGTGGACCAGTACTTC
>TRBV10-2|.|TRBJ1-1|TRBD1
CASTGTGRTEAFF
TGCGCCAGCACCGGGACAGGCCGCACTGAAGCTTTCTTT
>TRBV6-5|once|TRBJ1-2|.
CASRKQGSNYGYTF
TGTGCCAGCAGAAAACAGGGATCTAACTATGGCTACACCTTC
>TRBV7-8|.|TRBJ1-1|TRBD1
CASSGGGPGWGTEAFF
TGTGCCAGCAGCGGAGGGGGCCCTGGGTGGGGCACTGAAGCTTTCTTT
>TRBV7-6|.|TRBJ2-5|.
CASSLVNSQETQYF
TGTGCCAGCAGCTTAGTTAACAGCCAAGAGACCCAGTACTTC
>TRBV27|.|TRBJ2-7|TRBD1
CASSLLTGLNYEQYF
TGTGCCAGCAGTTTACTGACAGGGCTGAACTACGAGCAGTACTTC
>TRBV14|.|TRBJ1-6|.
CASSLGQNNSPLHF
TGTGCCAGCAGCCTAGGACAGAACAATTCACCCCTCCACTTT
>TRBV2|.|TRBJ1-6|.
CASSSSLSSYNSPLHF
TGTGCCAGCAGTTCCTCCTTGAGCTCCTATAATTCACCCCTCCACTTT
>TRBV9|.|TRBJ2-7|TRBD2
CASSPLAGGLVEQYF
TGTGCCAGCAGCCCCCTAGCGGGAGGGTTGGTGGAGCAGTACTTC
>TRBV5-1|.|TRBJ1-2|.
CASSLLRDYGYTF
TGCGCCAGCAGCTTGCTACGTGACTATGGCTACACCTTC
>TRBV5-1|.|TRBJ2-5|TRBD1
CASSLGQGRETQYF
TGCGCCAGCAGCTTGGGACAGGGGAGGGAGACCCAGTACTTC
>TRBV24-1|.|TRBJ2-2|.
CATSDPSGPTGELFF
TGTGCCACCAGTGACCCAAGCGGGCCCACCGGGGAGCTGTTTTTT
>TRBV19|.|TRBJ1-5|.
CATWGGSNQPQHF
TGTGCCACCTGGGGGGGGAGCAATCAGCCCCAGCATTTT
>TRBV11-3|once|TRBJ2-1|.
CASSSGEQFF
TGTGCCAGTAGCTCGGGTGAGCAGTTCTTC